This is a list of T cell receptor beta chains from one sample in a study of shared clonotypes between healthy human individuals. Sequenced by immunoSEQ multiplex PCR; TCRdb stores in-frame clones only, minus some. The sample has approximately 1,000,000 clones; more than 75% are singletons. Sequencing used memory CD4+ T cells from PBMCs. These receptors originate from a man younger than 30 in good health. Some clones in this sample may be carry-over from other donors' samples. Each CDR3 is given with its conserved first and last residue. D genes are given only for firm matches.

j_gene: TRBJ2-1
d_gene: -
v_gene: TRBV5-5
CDR3aa: CASSSRPRDNYNEQFF

j_gene: TRBJ2-7
d_gene: TRBD2
v_gene: TRBV18
CDR3aa: CASSPPQAGGYEQYF

j_gene: TRBJ2-5
d_gene: -
v_gene: TRBV6-1
CDR3aa: CASSEVSSETQYF

j_gene: TRBJ1-2
d_gene: TRBD1
v_gene: TRBV30
CDR3aa: CAWSRDRGLGNYGYTF

j_gene: TRBJ1-1
d_gene: -
v_gene: TRBV29-1
CDR3aa: CSPPGNTEAFF

j_gene: TRBJ1-3
d_gene: -
v_gene: TRBV9
CDR3aa: CASSVLGGSGNTIYF

j_gene: TRBJ2-7
d_gene: -
v_gene: TRBV6-5
CDR3aa: CASSYGDDTSVQYF

j_gene: TRBJ1-1
d_gene: -
v_gene: TRBV5-1
CDR3aa: CASSLVGKNTEAFF

j_gene: TRBJ2-5
d_gene: -
v_gene: TRBV21-1
CDR3aa: CASSKEPASGRRGEETQYF

j_gene: TRBJ2-1
d_gene: -
v_gene: TRBV2
CDR3aa: CASSDDGQNEQFF